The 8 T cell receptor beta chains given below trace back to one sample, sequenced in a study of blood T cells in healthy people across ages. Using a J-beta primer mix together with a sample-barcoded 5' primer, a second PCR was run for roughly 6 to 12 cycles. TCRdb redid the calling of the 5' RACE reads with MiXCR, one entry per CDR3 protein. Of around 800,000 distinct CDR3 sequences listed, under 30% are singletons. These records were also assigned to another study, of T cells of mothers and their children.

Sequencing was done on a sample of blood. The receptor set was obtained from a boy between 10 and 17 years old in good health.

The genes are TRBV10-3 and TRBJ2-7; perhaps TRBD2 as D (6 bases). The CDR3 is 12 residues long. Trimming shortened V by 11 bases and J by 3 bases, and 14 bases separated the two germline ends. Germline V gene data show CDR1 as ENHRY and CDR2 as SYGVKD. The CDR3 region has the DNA TGTGCCGCCTCGGGACTTATCTACGAGCAGTACTTC. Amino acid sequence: CAASGLIYEQYF.

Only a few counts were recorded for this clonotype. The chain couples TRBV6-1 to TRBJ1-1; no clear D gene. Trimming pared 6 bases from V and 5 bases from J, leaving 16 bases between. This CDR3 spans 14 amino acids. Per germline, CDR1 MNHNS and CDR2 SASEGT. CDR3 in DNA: TGTGCCAGCAGCGAGCGAACCTTCGTGACTGAAGCTTTCTTT. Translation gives CASSERTFVTEAFF.

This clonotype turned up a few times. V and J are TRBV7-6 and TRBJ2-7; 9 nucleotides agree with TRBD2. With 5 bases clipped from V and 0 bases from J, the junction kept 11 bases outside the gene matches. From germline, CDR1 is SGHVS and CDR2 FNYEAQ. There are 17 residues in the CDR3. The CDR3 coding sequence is TGTGCCAGCAGCCCCGCGGGGGGGGTGCCGAGCTCCTACGAGCAGTACTTC. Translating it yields CASSPAGGVPSSYEQYF.

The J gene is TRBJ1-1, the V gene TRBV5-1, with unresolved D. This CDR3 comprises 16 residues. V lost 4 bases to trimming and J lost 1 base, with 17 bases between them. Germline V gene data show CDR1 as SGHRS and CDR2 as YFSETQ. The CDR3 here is CASSKTKGGKNTEAFF. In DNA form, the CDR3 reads TGCGCCAGCAGCAAAACTAAGGGAGGGAAGAACACTGAAGCTTTCTTT. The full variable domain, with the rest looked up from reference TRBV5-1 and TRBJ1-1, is KAGVTQTPRYLIKTRGQQVTLSCSPISGHRSVSWYQQTPGQGLQFLFEYFSETQRNKGNFPGRFSGRQFSNSRSEMNVSTLELGDSALYLCASSKTKGGKNTEAFFGQGTRLTVV.

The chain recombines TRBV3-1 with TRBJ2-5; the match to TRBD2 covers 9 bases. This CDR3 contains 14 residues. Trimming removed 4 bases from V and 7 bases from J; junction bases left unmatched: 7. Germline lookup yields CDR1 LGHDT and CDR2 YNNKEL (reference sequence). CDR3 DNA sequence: TGTGCCAGCAGCCCTCAGCGGGGGGTTTCGACCCAGTACTTC. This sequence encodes CASSPQRGVSTQYF.

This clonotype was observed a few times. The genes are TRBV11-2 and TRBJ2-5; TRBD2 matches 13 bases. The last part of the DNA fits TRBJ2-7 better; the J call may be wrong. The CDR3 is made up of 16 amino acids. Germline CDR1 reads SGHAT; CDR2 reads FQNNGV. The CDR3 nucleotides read TGTGCCAGCAGCTTAGGGGGACTAGCGGGGATCTACGAGCAGTACTTC. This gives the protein CASSLGGLAGIYEQYF.

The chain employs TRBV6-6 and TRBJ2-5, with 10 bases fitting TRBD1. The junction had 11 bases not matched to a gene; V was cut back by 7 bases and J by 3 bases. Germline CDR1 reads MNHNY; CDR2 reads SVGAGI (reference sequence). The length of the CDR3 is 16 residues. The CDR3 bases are TGTGCCAGCAAAAGGACCGACAGGGGGCTCGAAGAGACCCAGTACTTC. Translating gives CASKRTDRGLEETQYF.

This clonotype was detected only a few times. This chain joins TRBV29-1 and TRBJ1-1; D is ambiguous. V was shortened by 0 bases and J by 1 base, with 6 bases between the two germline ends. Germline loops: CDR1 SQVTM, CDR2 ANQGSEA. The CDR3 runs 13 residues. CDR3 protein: CSVEDHGNTEAFF. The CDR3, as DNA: TGCAGCGTTGAAGATCACGGGAACACTGAAGCTTTCTTT.